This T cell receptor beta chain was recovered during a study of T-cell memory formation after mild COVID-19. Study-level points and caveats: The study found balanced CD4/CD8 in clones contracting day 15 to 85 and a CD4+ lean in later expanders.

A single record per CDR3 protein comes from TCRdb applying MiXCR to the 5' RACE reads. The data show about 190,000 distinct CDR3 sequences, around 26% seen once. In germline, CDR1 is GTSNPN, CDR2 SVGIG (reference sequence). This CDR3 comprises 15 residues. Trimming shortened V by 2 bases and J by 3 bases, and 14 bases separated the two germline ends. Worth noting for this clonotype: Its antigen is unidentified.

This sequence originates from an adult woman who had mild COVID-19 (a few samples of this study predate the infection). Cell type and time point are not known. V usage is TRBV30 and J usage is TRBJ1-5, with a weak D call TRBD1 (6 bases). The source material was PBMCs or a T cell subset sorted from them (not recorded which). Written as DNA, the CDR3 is TGTGCCTGGAGTAGATCTGGGGGCTTCAATCAGCCCCAGCATTTT. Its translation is CAWSRSGGFNQPQHF.